This T cell receptor beta chain derives from a study of cytomegalovirus exposure and HLA in healthy donors. Trimming stripped 1 base from V and 3 bases from J, with 10 bases between. Germline CDR1 reads SGHRS; CDR2 reads YFSETQ. CDR3 length equals 15 residues. The PCR had 60 Vbeta and 13 Jbeta primers. Clones were read by immunoSEQ multiplex PCR, and TCRdb kept only the in-frame ones, dropping some. The sample yields more than 85,000 clones, 80% seen once. Sequences were obtained from PBMCs. This receptor was identified in a man younger than 40 in good health and CMV-seropositive. The V call is TRBV5-1, the J call TRBJ2-2, with a possible D match to TRBD2 (5 bases). This CDR3 reads CASSLTTGDTGELFF. The CDR3 bases are TGCGCCAGCAGCTTGACGACCGGGGACACCGGGGAGCTGTTTTTT.